Below, 7 T cell receptor beta chains from the same sample are listed, as sequenced in a study of breast tumors, draining lymph nodes, adjacent tissues. Samples came from axillary lymph nodes draining the breast cancer. Via MiXCR, TCRdb re-called the multiplex PCR reads, giving one row per CDR3 protein. The sample lists 180,000 or so distinct CDR3 sequences, 33% occurring once. The specimen was axillary lymph node tissue. Receptors originate from a female donor with breast cancer. Some clones in this sample may be carry-over from other donors' samples.

This clonotype was recorded many times. The chain carries TRBV7-8 and TRBJ2-5; D tentatively fits TRBD1 or TRBD2 (5 bases each). The length of the CDR3 is 17 residues. V was clipped by 4 bases and J by 2 bases, with 20 bases between them. Germline CDR1 reads SGHVS; CDR2 reads FQNEAQ. The CDR3 DNA follows: TGTGCCAGCAGCTCCCAGGGAGCCAGGCACGAGCAAGAGACCCAGTACTTC. Translation gives CASSSQGARHEQETQYF.

A note on this clonotype: One junction end does not reproduce the germline sequence, and a read error may be involved. V and J are TRBV5-1 and TRBJ1-6; TRBD1 aligns across 8 bases. This CDR3 has 14 amino acids. Germline V CDR1 and CDR2: SGHRS, YFSETQ. The CDR3 DNA reads TGTGCCAGCAGCTTGGACAGGGCCAATTCCCCCCTCCACTTT. Its translation: CASSLDRANSPLHF. Combining the CDR3 with reference TRBV5-1 and TRBJ1-6 gives the whole variable domain KAGVTQTPRYLIKTRGQQVTLSCSPISGHRSVSWYQQTPGQGLQFLFEYFSETQRNKGNFPGRFSGRQFSNSRSEMNVSTLELGDSALYLCASSLDRANSPLHFGNGTRLTVT.

This clonotype was detected many times. The V gene is TRBV6-1, the J gene TRBJ2-1; 7 bases fit TRBD2. J gave up 0 bases and V 7 bases, and 3 bases lay outside the gene matches. Germline V CDR1 and CDR2: MNHNS, SASEGT. This CDR3 region has 14 residues. CDR3 amino acids: CASTGGSSYNEQFF. Here the CDR3 DNA reads TGTGCCAGCACCGGCGGGAGCTCCTACAATGAGCAGTTCTTC.

This clonotype was detected many times. This rearrangement joins TRBV7-8 to TRBJ1-5, with 8 nucleotides matching TRBD1. The CDR3 loop spans 19 amino acids. Germline-derived CDR1 and CDR2 are SGHVS and FQNEAQ. Losses at the gene ends were 1 base for V and 4 bases for J; bases not matched to a gene: 15. DNA for the CDR3: TGTGCCAGCAGCTTAGAACTTTATAGGACAGGGATTGGAAATCAGCCCCAGCATTTT. This gives the protein CASSLELYRTGIGNQPQHF. Full variable domain (rest looked up from reference TRBV7-8 and TRBJ1-5): GAGVSQSPRYKVAKRGQDVALRCDPISGHVSLFWYQQALGQGPEFLTYFQNEAQLDKSGLPSDRFFAERPEGSVSTLKIQRTQQEDSAVYLCASSLELYRTGIGNQPQHFGDGTRLSIL.

A word on this clonotype: This may stem from a read error, because a much larger clone lies one nucleotide away. The chain links TRBV12-3 or TRBV12-4 to TRBJ1-2; perhaps TRBD1 as D (5 bases). Trimming left V 3 bases short and J 3 bases short, with 8 bases between. This CDR3 has 13 residues. The CDR3, as DNA: TGTGCCAGCAGTTTCTCGGGGGACTATGGCTACACCTTC. Its translation: CASSFSGDYGYTF.

The genes are TRBV5-6 and TRBJ2-5, with TRBD1 matching 9 bases. Germline CDR1 is SGHDT and CDR2 is YYEEEE. The CDR3 length is 14 residues. V shed 4 bases and J 7 bases; nucleotides not matched to a gene: 8. The CDR3 reads CASSAGQGSRTQYF. The CDR3 DNA follows: TGTGCCAGCAGCGCGGGACAGGGTTCGAGGACCCAGTACTTC.

A word on this clonotype: One end of the junction fails to match germline, which may point to a read error. The rearrangement joins TRBV7-8 to TRBJ2-7; 13 positions agree with TRBD2. Germline lookup yields CDR1 SGHVS and CDR2 FQNEAQ. The CDR3 is 17 residues long. The CDR3 nucleotides read TGCGCCAGCAGCCGCGGGACTAGCGGGACTAGCTCCTACGAGCAGCACTTC. This gives the protein CASSRGTSGTSSYEQHF.